Listed here is a single T cell receptor (beta chain). This specimen belongs to a study of T cell responses to AZD1222 COVID-19 vaccine. Here immunoSEQ multiplex PCR was the method, and the copy in TCRdb shows in-frame clones only, minus some. The table lists 150,000 to 200,000 clones, approximately 90% of them singletons. Looked up from germline, CDR1 is LGHNA and CDR2 is YNFKEQ. The CDR3 spans 13 residues. The V end lost 3 bases, the J end lost 5 bases, and 9 bases lay between the germline ends. The origin of this receptor is an adult who received the AZD1222 COVID-19 vaccine. The sample consisted of peripheral blood, taken 28 days after the second AZD1222 dose. The chain carries TRBV4-2 and TRBJ2-3; unclear D gene. The CDR3 DNA reads TGTGCCAGCAGCCAGAATTCGGTAGATACGCAGTATTTT. Translation: CASSQNSVDTQYF.